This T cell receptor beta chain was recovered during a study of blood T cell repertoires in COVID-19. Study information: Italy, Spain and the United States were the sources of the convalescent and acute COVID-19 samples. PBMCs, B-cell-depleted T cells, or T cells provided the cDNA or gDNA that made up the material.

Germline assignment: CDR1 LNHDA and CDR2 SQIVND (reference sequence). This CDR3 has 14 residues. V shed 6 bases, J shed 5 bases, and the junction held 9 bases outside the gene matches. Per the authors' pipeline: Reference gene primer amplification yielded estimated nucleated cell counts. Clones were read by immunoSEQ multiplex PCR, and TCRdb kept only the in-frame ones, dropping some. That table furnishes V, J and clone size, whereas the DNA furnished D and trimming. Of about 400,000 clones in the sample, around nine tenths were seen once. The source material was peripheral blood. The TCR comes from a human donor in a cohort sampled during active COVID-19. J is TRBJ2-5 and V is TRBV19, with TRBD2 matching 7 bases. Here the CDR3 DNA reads TGTGCCAGTAGCAGCGGGGCGGGCGTTGAGACCCAGTACTTC. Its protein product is CASSSGAGVETQYF.